This section outlines one TCR beta chain sequence together with its context. This sample is part of a study of blood T cell repertoires in COVID-19. Turning to the study itself: Whether acute or convalescent, the COVID-19 samples came from the United States, Italy and Spain. PBMCs, B-cell-depleted T cells, or T cells were the source of the cDNA or gDNA that made up the material.

Germline V gene lookup returns CDR1 SGHRS and CDR2 YFSETQ. CDR3 length: 14 amino acids. V was pared by 4 bases and J by 2 bases, with 3 bases of the junction left unmatched. As handled by the study authors: Amplifying reference gene primers gave estimates of nucleated cell counts. The assay was immunoSEQ multiplex PCR, and TCRdb's table has in-frame clones only and misses some. The V and J calls and clone size were taken over from that table, and D and trimming were inferred from the DNA. The table has some 240,000 clones, approximately 78% seen once. This sequence originates from a woman aged 60-75 years with active or convalescent COVID-19. Sequencing used peripheral blood. This rearrangement joins TRBV5-1 to TRBJ1-5, with 7 nucleotides matching TRBD1. CDR3 loop: CASSPGTGNQPQHF. The DNA for the CDR3 is TGCGCCAGCAGCCCGGGGACAGGCAATCAGCCCCAGCATTTT.